This T cell receptor beta chain was identified in a study of OX40 agonist ivuxolimab in advanced cancers. Trimming cost V 0 bases and J 1 base, with 6 bases left between them. The CDR3 length is 14 residues. CDR1 is MNHNS, CDR2 SASEGT, per germline. Sequencing used immunoSEQ multiplex PCR; TCRdb keeps in-frame clones, though not all of them. This sample has about 80,000 clones, with about 90% found just once. J is TRBJ2-5 and V is TRBV6-1; D is possibly TRBD1 or TRBD2 (5 bases each). The clonotype comes from an adult with an advanced solid tumor such as melanoma, head and neck, liver or kidney cancer. Source: CD4+ or CD8+ T cells sorted from blood, taken in a trial of the OX40 agonist ivuxolimab. DNA for the CDR3: TGTGCCAGCAGTGAAGCCGGGACCCAAGAGACCCAGTACTTC. This codes for CASSEAGTQETQYF.